The 24 T cell receptor beta chains listed next were all sequenced from one sample in a study of blood T cell repertoires in COVID-19. Profiled with immunoSEQ multiplex PCR; TCRdb holds only in-frame clones, not every one. The data hold about 260,000 clones, with roughly 90% observed a single time. The sequenced sample was peripheral blood. These receptors all come from a woman aged 45-59 years who had recovered from COVID-19.

This chain connects TRBV7-9 to TRBJ1-1; tentative D call: TRBD1 (5 bases). CDR1 is SEHNR and CDR2 is FQNEAQ in the germline V gene (reference sequence). The germline V and J ends were trimmed by 0 bases and 8 bases, with 13 bases remaining between them. The CDR3 consists of 14 residues. The CDR3 protein is CASSLALQGVEAFF. The CDR3 region has the DNA TGTGCCAGCAGCTTAGCGCTTCAGGGTGTCGAAGCTTTCTTT.

V gene TRBV5-4 combines with J gene TRBJ2-7; 11 bases match TRBD2. The CDR3 spans 16 residues. Germline V gene lookup returns CDR1 SGHNT and CDR2 YYREEE (reference sequence). After removal of 3 bases from V and 2 bases from J, the junction contained 7 bases not matched to a gene. The CDR3 is CASSSPGLAVPYEQYF. CDR3 sequence (DNA): TGTGCCAGCAGCTCCCCGGGACTAGCGGTTCCCTACGAGCAGTACTTC.

J is TRBJ2-6 and V is TRBV9, with TRBD2 identical over 8 bases. V trimming: 2 bases; J trimming: 4 bases; junction bases outside the gene matches: 5. Germline V CDR1 and CDR2: SGDLS, YYNGEE. This CDR3 comprises 16 residues. The CDR3 spells CASSVASGGGANVLTF. In DNA form, the CDR3 reads TGTGCCAGCAGCGTTGCAAGCGGGGGAGGGGCCAACGTCCTGACTTTC. Based on the CDR3 plus reference TRBV9 and TRBJ2-6, the full variable domain is DSGVTQTPKHLITATGQRVTLRCSPRSGDLSVYWYQQSLDQGLQFLIQYYNGEERAKGNILERFSAQQFPDLHSELNLSSLELGDSALYFCASSVASGGGANVLTFGAGSRLTVL.

V usage is TRBV15 and J usage is TRBJ1-1, with 8 nucleotides matching TRBD1. CDR1 is LNHNV and CDR2 is YYDKDF in the germline V gene (reference sequence). V shed 1 base, J shed 1 base, and the junction held 5 bases outside the gene matches. The CDR3 extends over 16 amino acids. For the CDR3, the DNA is TGTGCCACCAGCAGAGTACATGGGACAGGGAACACTGAAGCTTTCTTT. This sequence encodes CATSRVHGTGNTEAFF. Using reference TRBV15 and TRBJ1-1 for the parts outside the CDR3, the full variable domain is DAMVIQNPRYQVTQFGKPVTLSCSQTLNHNVMYWYQQKSSQAPKLLFHYYDKDFNNEADTPDNFQSRRPNTSFCFLDIRSPGLGDTAMYLCATSRVHGTGNTEAFFGQGTRLTVV.

This chain links TRBV9 with TRBJ1-2; no definite D call. Trimming took off 3 bases at V and 8 bases at J, with 20 bases between the two ends. CDR3 length: 15 residues. The germline CDR1 and CDR2 sequences are SGDLS and YYNGEE. DNA for the CDR3: TGTGCCAGCAGCGGAGAGACAAGGCCCTTGAAGGGCTACACCTTC. It specifies CASSGETRPLKGYTF.

The V and J genes are TRBV6-6 and TRBJ1-6; weak D call: TRBD1 (6 bases). Trimming removed 5 bases at V and 0 bases at J, with 20 bases between. The CDR3 extends over 19 amino acids. The V gene's germline CDR1 is MNHNY and CDR2 SVGAGI (reference sequence). The CDR3: CASSRGTLNPSSYNSPLHF. The CDR3, as DNA: TGTGCCAGCAGTCGAGGGACACTCAACCCCAGCTCCTATAATTCACCCCTCCACTTT.

The chain has TRBV6-5 and TRBJ1-5; a possible D gene is TRBD1 (6 bases). The CDR3 length is 14 residues. Germline V gene lookup returns CDR1 MNHEY and CDR2 SVGAGI. The V end lost 7 bases, the J end lost 7 bases, and 17 bases lay between the germline ends. The CDR3 is CASKIAGGQQPQHF. DNA for the CDR3: TGTGCCAGCAAAATAGCGGGGGGCCAACAGCCCCAGCATTTT.

This clone has more than one count but fewer than ten. This sequence joins TRBV28 and TRBJ1-2; the D gene is possibly TRBD1 (5 bases). Germline CDR1 and CDR2: MDHEN and SYDVKM. Trimming took off 7 bases at V and 8 bases at J, with 14 bases between the two ends. CDR3 size: 12 residues. The CDR3 DNA sequence: TGTGCCAGCACTGACCAGGGTAGGGGCTACACCTTC. The encoded protein is CASTDQGRGYTF.

A note on this clone: The same CDR3 also results from other DNA sequences found in this sample. V usage is TRBV5-1 and J usage is TRBJ2-5; a weak D match, TRBD2 (5 bases). CDR1 SGHRS and CDR2 YFSETQ come from the germline V gene. The CDR3 has 13 residues. The ends were cut back, 0 bases at V and 5 bases at J, with 8 bases in the middle. The CDR3 is CASSLGGGETQYF. CDR3 sequence (DNA): TGCGCCAGCAGCTTGGGAGGAGGTGAGACCCAGTACTTC.

The CDR3 spells CASSLLADFYNEQFF. The CDR3 DNA follows: TGTGCCAGCAGCTTACTAGCGGACTTCTACAATGAGCAGTTCTTC. The chain links TRBV5-8 to TRBJ2-1; TRBD2 aligns across 8 bases. The V segment lost 2 bases and the J segment 3 bases; nucleotides outside the gene matches: 4. Germline V CDR1 and CDR2: SGHTS, YDEGEE. CDR3 length: 15 residues.

The chain recombines TRBV3-1 (or the pseudogene TRBV3-2) with TRBJ2-4; D perhaps matches TRBD1 (5 bases). The CDR3 loop spans 18 amino acids. The germline V gene encodes CDR1 LGHDT and CDR2 YNNKEL (reference sequence). The V end lost 0 bases, the J end lost 0 bases, and 15 bases lay between the germline ends. CDR3 sequence reads: CASSQDKLAGLAKNIQYF. The CDR3 bases are TGTGCCAGCAGCCAAGATAAGCTGGCAGGGCTAGCCAAAAACATTCAGTACTTC.

The V and J genes are TRBV4-1 and TRBJ1-1, with TRBD1 matching over 9 bases. Looked up from germline, CDR1 is MGHRA and CDR2 is YSYEKL. The CDR3 length is 16 residues. The J segment lost 5 bases and the V segment lost 3 bases, leaving 10 bases of the junction unmatched. The CDR3 region is CASSHDMDRGFTEAFF. Written as DNA, the CDR3 is TGCGCCAGCAGCCACGATATGGACAGGGGATTTACTGAAGCTTTCTTT.

This sequence joins TRBV9 and TRBJ2-7; TRBD1 might be the D (5 bases). The CDR3 covers 15 residues. Trimming shortened V by 0 bases and J by 2 bases, and 12 bases separated the two germline ends. The germline gives CDR1 SGDLS, CDR2 YYNGEE. CDR3 residues: CASSVGQWDTYEQYF. The DNA of the CDR3 is TGTGCCAGCAGCGTAGGACAGTGGGATACCTACGAGCAGTACTTC.

The CDR3 loop is CASSFFLPGTNSGNTIYF. The DNA of the CDR3 is TGCGCCAGCAGCTTTTTCCTCCCAGGAACGAACTCTGGAAACACCATATATTTT. The rearrangement links TRBV5-1 to TRBJ1-3; D remains ambiguous. CDR1 is SGHRS and CDR2 is YFSETQ in the germline V gene. The CDR3 sequence is 18 residues long. Trimming removed 2 bases from V and 0 bases from J, with 18 bases in between. Using reference TRBV5-1 and TRBJ1-3 for the parts outside the CDR3, the full variable domain is KAGVTQTPRYLIKTRGQQVTLSCSPISGHRSVSWYQQTPGQGLQFLFEYFSETQRNKGNFPGRFSGRQFSNSRSEMNVSTLELGDSALYLCASSFFLPGTNSGNTIYFGEGSWLTVV.

This rearrangement joins TRBV6-6 to TRBJ2-1; 12 nucleotides align to TRBD2. With 4 bases clipped from V and 6 bases from J, the junction kept 4 bases outside the gene matches. Germline V gene data show CDR1 as MNHNY and CDR2 as SVGAGI (reference sequence). CDR3 length: 15 amino acids. DNA for the CDR3: TGTGCCAGCAGTTTCCTACTAGCGGGGGGCAATGAGCAGTTCTTC. It specifies CASSFLLAGGNEQFF.

In nucleotides, the CDR3 is TGTGCCAGCAGCTTGGCGTTAGACTATGGCTACACCTTC. This codes for CASSLALDYGYTF. The chain recombines TRBV5-4 with TRBJ1-2; D is ambiguous. V was cut by 0 bases and J by 3 bases, with 6 bases left in between. The CDR3 extends over 13 amino acids. Germline V gives CDR1 SGHNT, CDR2 YYREEE (reference sequence).

The chain couples TRBV30 to TRBJ1-1; 7 positions match TRBD1. Losses at the gene ends were 4 bases for V and 1 base for J; bases not matched to a gene: 0. CDR1 is GTSNPN and CDR2 is SVGIG in the germline V gene (reference sequence). The CDR3 sequence is 12 residues long. CDR3 nucleotide sequence: TGTGCCTGGAACAGGGGGAACACTGAAGCTTTCTTT. This translates into CAWNRGNTEAFF.

The chain links TRBV7-2 to TRBJ1-4; 11 nucleotides line up with TRBD1. Looked up from germline, CDR1 is SGHTA and CDR2 is FQGNSA. This CDR3 is built from 14 residues. V lost 5 bases, J lost 7 bases, and 3 bases stayed unmatched. The CDR3 is CASSRGTGGEKLFF. In DNA, the CDR3 is TGTGCCAGCAGCAGAGGGACAGGGGGTGAAAAACTGTTTTTT.

The CDR3 DNA sequence: TGTGCCAGCAGCCTAGGACAGGGAGCTCCCTACGAGCAGTACTTC. Translation gives CASSLGQGAPYEQYF. V is TRBV7-6 and J is TRBJ2-7; 8 bases fit TRBD1. This CDR3 has 15 residues. CDR1 is SGHVS and CDR2 is FNYEAQ in the germline V gene. J was trimmed by 2 bases and V by 5 bases; bases with no gene match: 8.

The chain employs TRBV29-1 and TRBJ2-5, with a weak D call TRBD1 (5 bases). The V gene's germline CDR1 is SQVTM and CDR2 ANQGSEA. This CDR3 contains 13 residues. V was trimmed by 6 bases and J by 1 base, leaving 12 bases between them. The CDR3 bases are TGCAGCGTCGCAGGGTCCCCCCAAGAGACCCAGTACTTC. It codes for CSVAGSPQETQYF.

The chain joins TRBV28 to TRBJ2-1, with D unclear. The CDR3 totals 13 residues. Germline values: CDR1 MDHEN, CDR2 SYDVKM. The CDR3 DNA reads as TGTGTCTCTGGCCGTCCTTCCTACAATGAGCAGTTCTTC. Its translation: CVSGRPSYNEQFF.

The chain carries TRBV6-5 and TRBJ2-2, with 7 bases fitting TRBD2. In germline, CDR1 is MNHEY, CDR2 SVGAGI. The junction had 8 bases not matched to a gene; V was cut back by 6 bases and J by 4 bases. The CDR3 is 15 residues long. CDR3 loop: CASRWGEGPTGELFF. The CDR3 DNA follows: TGTGCCAGCAGATGGGGGGAGGGCCCCACCGGGGAGCTGTTTTTT.

V is TRBV27 and J is TRBJ2-1; 9 positions match TRBD2. Germline lookup yields CDR1 MNHEY and CDR2 SMNVEV (reference sequence). V lost 7 bases, J lost 7 bases, and 8 bases stayed unmatched. The CDR3 contains 14 residues. CDR3 sequence reads: CASMGSGSPNEQFF. CDR3 bases: TGTGCCAGCATGGGTAGCGGGAGTCCAAATGAGCAGTTCTTC.

V usage is TRBV5-1 and J usage is TRBJ1-1, with 8 positions matching TRBD1. The V segment lost 0 bases and the J segment 0 bases; nucleotides outside the gene matches: 1. The CDR3 is 15 residues long. From germline, CDR1 is SGHRS and CDR2 YFSETQ. The CDR3 sequence is CASSLETGVNTEAFF. DNA of the CDR3: TGCGCCAGCAGCTTGGAGACAGGGGTGAACACTGAAGCTTTCTTT. The full variable domain, in which reference TRBV5-1 and TRBJ1-1 provide the parts outside the CDR3, is KAGVTQTPRYLIKTRGQQVTLSCSPISGHRSVSWYQQTPGQGLQFLFEYFSETQRNKGNFPGRFSGRQFSNSRSEMNVSTLELGDSALYLCASSLETGVNTEAFFGQGTRLTVV.